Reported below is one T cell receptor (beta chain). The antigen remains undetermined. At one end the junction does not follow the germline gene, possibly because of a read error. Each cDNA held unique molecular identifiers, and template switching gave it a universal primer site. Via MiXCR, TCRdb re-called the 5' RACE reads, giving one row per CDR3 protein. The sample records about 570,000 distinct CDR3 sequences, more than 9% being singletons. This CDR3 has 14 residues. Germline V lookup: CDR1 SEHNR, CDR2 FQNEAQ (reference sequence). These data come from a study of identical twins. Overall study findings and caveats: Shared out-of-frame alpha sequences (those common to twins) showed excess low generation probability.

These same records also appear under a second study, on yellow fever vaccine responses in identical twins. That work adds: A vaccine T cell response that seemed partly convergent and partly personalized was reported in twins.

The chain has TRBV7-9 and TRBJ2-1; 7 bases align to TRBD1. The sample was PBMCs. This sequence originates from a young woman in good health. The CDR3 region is CAGSFRGGTEEQFF. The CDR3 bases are TGTGCCGGCAGCTTCCGGGGTGGGACAGAAGAGCAGTTCTTC.